This TCR beta chain was found in a study of blood T cell repertoires in COVID-19. TCRdb's copy holds only in-frame clones and misses some; the assay was immunoSEQ multiplex PCR. The top ten hold 1.3% of the sample, which has 290,000 or so clones, around nine tenths seen once. Source material: peripheral blood. This TCR was sampled from a man in his 70s with acute or convalescent COVID-19.

The CDR3 nucleotides read TGTGCCAGCAGTTACAGCAGGGGGCTTGGCAATCAGCCCCAGCATTTT. Translation gives CASSYSRGLGNQPQHF. V usage is TRBV6-2 or TRBV6-3 and J usage is TRBJ1-5, with 8 bases matching TRBD1. The CDR3 is 16 amino acids. Germline V gives CDR1 MNHEY, CDR2 SVGEGT. J lost 2 bases, V lost 2 bases, and 5 bases had no gene match.